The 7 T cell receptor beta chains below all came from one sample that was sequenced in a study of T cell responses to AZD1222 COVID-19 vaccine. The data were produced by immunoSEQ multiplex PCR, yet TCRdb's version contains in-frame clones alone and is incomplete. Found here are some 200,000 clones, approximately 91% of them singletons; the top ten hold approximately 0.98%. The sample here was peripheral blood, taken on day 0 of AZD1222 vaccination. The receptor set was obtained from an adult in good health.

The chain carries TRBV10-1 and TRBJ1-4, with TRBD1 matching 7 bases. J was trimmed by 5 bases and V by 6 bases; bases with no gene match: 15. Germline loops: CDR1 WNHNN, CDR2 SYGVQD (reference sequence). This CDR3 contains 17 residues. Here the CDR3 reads CASRIARGLIRNEKLFF. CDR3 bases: TGCGCCAGCAGGATCGCCAGGGGGTTAATCCGAAATGAAAAACTGTTTTTT.

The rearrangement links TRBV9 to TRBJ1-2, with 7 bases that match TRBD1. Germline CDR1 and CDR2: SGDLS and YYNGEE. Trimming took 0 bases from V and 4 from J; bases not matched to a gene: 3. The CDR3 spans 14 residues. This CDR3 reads CASSVGQGSYGYTF. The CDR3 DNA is TGTGCCAGCAGCGTAGGACAGGGAAGCTATGGCTACACCTTC.

The DNA for the CDR3 is TGTGCCAGCAGCTTGGACTTGTCGGCGGGGGGATACAATGAGCAGTTCTTC. Translated, it gives CASSLDLSAGGYNEQFF. The J gene is TRBJ2-1, the V gene TRBV5-4; TRBD2 aligns across 8 bases. Germline loops: CDR1 SGHNT, CDR2 YYREEE (reference sequence). This CDR3 contains 17 residues. V dropped 0 bases and J dropped 4; count of bases not matched to a gene: 9.

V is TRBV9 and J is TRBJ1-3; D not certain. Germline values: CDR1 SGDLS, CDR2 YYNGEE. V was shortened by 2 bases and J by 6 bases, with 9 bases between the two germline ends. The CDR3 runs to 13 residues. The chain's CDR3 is CASSVGSANTIYF. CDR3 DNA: TGTGCCAGCAGCGTCGGCTCAGCAAACACCATATATTTT.

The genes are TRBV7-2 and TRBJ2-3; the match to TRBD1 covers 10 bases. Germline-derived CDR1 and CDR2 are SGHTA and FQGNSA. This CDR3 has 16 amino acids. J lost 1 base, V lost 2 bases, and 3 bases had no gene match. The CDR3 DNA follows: TGTGCCAGCAGCTTACGCGGGACAGGGGGCACAGATACGCAGTATTTT. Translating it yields CASSLRGTGGTDTQYF.

CDR3 in amino acids: CASSVGQLREAFF. The DNA of the CDR3 is TGTGCCAGTAGTGTCGGACAGCTACGTGAAGCTTTCTTT. V is TRBV19 and J is TRBJ1-1; TRBD1 might be the D (6 bases). CDR3 size: 13 residues. V lost 5 bases, J lost 7 bases, and 14 bases lay in between. From germline, CDR1 is LNHDA and CDR2 SQIVND (reference sequence). The full variable domain, in which reference TRBV19 and TRBJ1-1 provide the parts outside the CDR3, is DGGITQSPKYLFRKEGQNVTLSCEQNLNHDAMYWYRQDPGQGLRLIYYSQIVNDFQKGDIAEGYSVSREKKESFPLTVTSAQKNPTAFYLCASSVGQLREAFFGQGTRLTVV.

This CDR3 is CASRLALRSVGEQYF. The CDR3 DNA is TGTGCAAGTCGCTTAGCGCTACGGAGCGTGGGAGAGCAGTACTTC. The rearrangement links TRBV12-2 to TRBJ2-7. TRBV12-2 is tagged as a pseudogene. The CDR3 runs 15 residues.